This T cell receptor (beta chain) was profiled in a study of early stage breast cancer tumors. Study as a whole: Of some 17 invasive breast tumors, about a dozen were hormone receptor-positive, HER2-negative. The ER+/PR+/HER2- tumors included 7 or 8 ductal and a few lobular carcinomas.

V lost 4 bases and J lost 8, with 15 bases in between. Germline V gene sequence: CDR1 SGHRS, CDR2 YFSETQ. This CDR3 has 14 amino acids. Study-wide results and caveats: Enriched TCRB sequences shared across patients were mostly commonly generated sequences.

Each sample had two DNA replicates, about 0.52 ug blood or about 1.4 ug tissue. Profiled with immunoSEQ multiplex PCR; TCRdb holds only in-frame clones, not every one. The sample contains fewer than 50,000 clones, 70% to 80% of which appear only once. Turning to this clone: Its antigen is currently unknown.

The chain joins TRBV5-1 to TRBJ2-2; D is perhaps TRBD2 (6 bases). The TCR was taken from a person in their fifties with breast cancer. Sequenced sample: blood. Written as DNA, the CDR3 is TGCGCCAGCAGCCCTCAACTGGAGGGAGGGGAGCTGTTTTTT. Its translation: CASSPQLEGGELFF.